This T cell receptor (beta chain) was sequenced for a study of cytomegalovirus exposure and HLA in healthy donors. As regards this clone: The antigen is undetermined.

Some clones are missing from TCRdb's copy, which holds only in-frame ones; the method was immunoSEQ multiplex PCR. The table lists around 140,000 clones, about 95% of them singletons. The CDR3 spans 13 residues. Germline assignment: CDR1 SGHNT and CDR2 YENEEA. V was shortened by 5 bases and J by 5 bases, with 12 bases between the two germline ends. Study-level points and caveats: The study put 150 or so TCR beta chains on its list as cytomegalovirus-associated. In the roughly 110 validation repertoires, 85% to 95% of cluster scores exceeded 0, per a later analysis. The majority of TCR sequences were rare, yet some public TCRs appeared in many donors.

This sequence joins TRBV11-3 and TRBJ2-5; a possible D gene is TRBD1 (5 bases). The sequence derives from a man aged 18 to 29 in good health and CMV-seropositive. Material for sequencing was PBMCs. This chain's CDR3 is CASSVGQDETQYF. CDR3 sequence (DNA): TGTGCCAGCAGCGTGGGGCAAGATGAGACCCAGTACTTC.